Listed here are 7 T cell receptor beta chains from one sample, sequenced in a study of early T cells in non-severe SARS-CoV-2 infection. TCRdb independently ran MiXCR on the 5' RACE reads; one entry per CDR3 protein. The data contain tens of thousands of distinct CDR3 sequences, roughly a tenth of them seen just once; the ten biggest clones take up 8% to 9%. Sequencing input: whole blood. The receptors come from an adult who was a healthcare worker with PCR-confirmed SARS-CoV-2 infection or an uninfected control (not recorded which).

This clonotype was counted many times. The chain employs TRBV5-6 and TRBJ2-7; TRBD2 agrees at 8 bases. The CDR3 sequence is 15 residues long. Germline values: CDR1 SGHDT, CDR2 YYEEEE. The V and J ends lost 2 bases and 6 bases, in that order; junction bases with no gene match: 10. The CDR3 DNA follows: TGTGCCAGCAGCTTCCCCCCAGGACTAGCCTTCGAGCAGTACTTC. This codes for CASSFPPGLAFEQYF. Full variable domain (missing parts from reference TRBV5-6 and TRBJ2-7): DAGVTQSPTHLIKTRGQQVTLRCSPKSGHDTVSWYQQALGQGPQFIFQYYEEEERQRGNFPDRFSGHQFPNYSSELNVNALLLGDSALYLCASSFPPGLAFEQYFGPGTRLTVT.

The V gene is TRBV7-2, the J gene TRBJ2-1; the match to TRBD2 covers 13 bases. Germline CDR1 and CDR2: SGHTA and FQGNSA. J gave up 16 bases and V 5 bases, and 11 bases lay outside the gene matches. The CDR3 loop spans 14 amino acids. As DNA, the CDR3 is TGTGCCAGCAGCCAGAGACTAGCGGGAGGTAATTATTTCTTC. Amino acids: CASSQRLAGGNYFF.

This clonotype occurred many times. The CDR3 DNA reads as TGTGCCAGCAGCCCACGGCAACGGGACAGGGGGCATGGCTACACCTTC. Its translation: CASSPRQRDRGHGYTF. The chain combines TRBV5-6 with TRBJ1-2; the match to TRBD1 covers 12 bases. Germline CDR1 SGHDT, CDR2 YYEEEE. With V trimmed by 4 bases and J by 6 bases, 10 bases remained unmatched. This CDR3 spans 16 amino acids. The entire variable domain, with the rest obtained from reference TRBV5-6 and TRBJ1-2, is as follows: DAGVTQSPTHLIKTRGQQVTLRCSPKSGHDTVSWYQQALGQGPQFIFQYYEEEERQRGNFPDRFSGHQFPNYSSELNVNALLLGDSALYLCASSPRQRDRGHGYTFGSGTRLTVV.

This clonotype appeared many times. The J gene is TRBJ2-3, the V gene TRBV7-6, with D possibly TRBD1 on 6 matching bases. Trimming removed 5 bases at V and 1 base at J, with 16 bases between. The CDR3 is 16 amino acids. Looked up from germline, CDR1 is SGHVS and CDR2 is FNYEAQ. CDR3 protein: CASSPGAEARTDTQYF. CDR3 nucleotides: TGTGCCAGCAGCCCAGGGGCGGAGGCTCGCACAGATACGCAGTATTTT.

The chain employs TRBV20-1 and TRBJ1-1, with TRBD1 matching 11 bases. The CDR3 runs 14 residues. Germline V lookup: CDR1 DFQATT, CDR2 SNEGSKA (reference sequence). The ends lost 5 bases at V and 4 bases at J; junction bases unmatched: 6. The CDR3 DNA reads TGCAGTGCTCGTTCTGGGACAGGGGGCACTGAAGCTTTCTTT. Its translation is CSARSGTGGTEAFF.

Many counts were recorded for this clonotype. The chain couples TRBV11-1 to TRBJ1-1; 11 bases align to TRBD1. The junction had 20 bases not matched to a gene; V was cut back by 4 bases and J by 10 bases. The CDR3 runs 18 residues. Per germline, CDR1 SGHAT and CDR2 FQDESV (reference sequence). The CDR3 region has the DNA TGTGCCAGCAGCTCCAATCAAGGACAGGGGGCTTTCACGCGTGGAGCTTTCTTT. Its protein product is CASSSNQGQGAFTRGAFF.

This sequence joins TRBV7-9 and TRBJ1-6; 7 bases fit TRBD1. The V gene's germline CDR1 is SEHNR and CDR2 FQNEAQ (reference sequence). The CDR3 extends over 15 amino acids. With V trimmed by 5 bases and J by 5 bases, 6 bases remained unmatched. As DNA, the CDR3 is TGTGCCAGCAGCCAGAGGGGGCTTGATAATTCACCCCTCCACTTT. Its protein product is CASSQRGLDNSPLHF.